Detailed here is one TCR beta chain. The data were obtained in a study of OX40 agonist ivuxolimab in advanced cancers. Whole-study context: Eligibility rules accepted prior anti-PD-1, anti-PD-L1 or anti-CTLA-4 therapy, and 35% to 45% had some. The study reported partial responses in three patients: one hepatocellular carcinoma, two cutaneous melanoma.

Sequencing was performed with immunoSEQ multiplex PCR; in TCRdb, only in-frame clones are kept and a portion is missing. The table lists approximately 68,000 clones, 86% of them singletons. V was pared by 10 bases and J by 2 bases, with 8 bases of the junction left unmatched. The CDR3 contains 14 residues. Per the germline V gene, CDR1 is SGHRS and CDR2 is YFSETQ. This receptor was taken from an adult with an advanced solid tumor such as melanoma, head and neck, liver or kidney cancer. Sequences were derived from CD4+ or CD8+ T cells sorted from blood, sampled in a trial of the OX40 agonist ivuxolimab. The J gene is TRBJ1-5, the V gene TRBV5-1, with 8 bases fitting TRBD1. The DNA of the CDR3 is TGCGCCTCAAGGACAGGGATGGGCAATCAGCCCCAGCATTTT. This translates into CASRTGMGNQPQHF.